This T cell receptor beta chain appears in the sequencing data of a study of control samples from healthy donors and cancer patients (dated by TCRdb to about 2020). From its cysteine to its phenylalanine, the CDR3 spans 15 amino acids. Only the CDR3 portion is preserved as DNA: 45 bases, with reading frame beginning at the first base. Taken from the germline V gene, the CDR1 and CDR2 loops are KGHSH and LQKENI. A distance of 16 bases separates the germline ends of V and J, which lose 4 bases and 4 bases respectively. Library creation used the immunoSEQ multiplex PCR assay. The immuneACCESS repertoire file appears here via TCRdb, limited to in-frame rearrangements. These files lack a portion of the clones; in checked studies, under half of the deficit traces to unresolved V genes, and the cause of the others is not known. The sample table lists roughly 6,900 clones, under 90% of them with a count of one. The ten largest clonotypes hold 28% of the sample.

A word on this clone: It has no known antigen specificity. One base away there is no much larger clone; base qualities are not given.

This receptor chain uses TRBV18 and TRBJ2-5; the best D guess is TRBD2, with 5 bases matching. The sequence derives from a man aged 70-80 years with lung cancer. Specimen: PBMCs. At the DNA level, the sequence is TGTGCCAGCTCACAGGGCGGTCCACGGGGAGAGACCCAGTACTTC. Translated, this gives CASSQGGPRGETQYF.